This T cell receptor (beta chain) was found in a study of blood T cell repertoires in COVID-19 (dated by TCRdb to 2019 to 2021). Some background on the complete study: Collaborator samples came from the United States, Italy and Spain and covered acute and convalescent phases of COVID-19. The prospective study material was composed of cDNA or gDNA derived from T cells, B-cell-depleted T cells, or PBMCs. Subjects who had been exposed to COVID-19, were actively infected with it, or had recovered from it provided the deeply sampled blood TCRbeta repertoires that made up the dataset. The repertoires were made available in a free public database intended to serve as a resource for research on the immune response to SARS-CoV-2. Samples were obtained from the ongoing ImmuneRACE study (first 160 participants) and from 950 to 1,500 subjects provided by 6 global collaborators. The sample metadata nearly always contained a de-identified subject ID, COVID-19 status, age in years and sex. Where available, HLA class I and class II types were obtained from metadata supplied by the sample provider rather than from assay-based typing.

One collaborating source in Seattle enrolled patients while the patients were actively infected and followed the patients over time throughout the course of disease. Whole blood was collected in K2EDTA tubes by collaborating institutions according to the institutions' own protocols. For TCRbeta analysis, collaborators shipped samples in one of three forms: frozen whole blood, isolated PBMCs, or DNA extracted from either of those sample types. The immunoSEQ Assay, a bias-controlled multiplex PCR, was used to amplify TCRbeta CDR3 regions from genomic DNA. Per the authors' processing: The number of nucleated cells in each sample was estimated by amplification of reference gene primers within the assay. To quantify the absolute abundance of each unique TCRbeta CDR3 rearrangement, sequence reads were collapsed and filtered. For each sample, productive Simpson clonality was calculated as the square root of Simpson's diversity index across productive rearrangements. TCRdb carries this immuneACCESS record with in-frame sequences only. Its versions omit some clonotypes, under half of them owing to an unresolved V gene in the studies checked, with the rest unexplained. V, J and clone size are taken as reported in that table, and D and trimming were inferred from the DNA itself. The sample table records 310,000 or so clones; roughly 87% of these occur just once. The top ten clones comprise approximately 9.4% of the sample.

The V end gives up 5 bases and the J end 5 bases, leaving 2 bases in the junction not matched to a gene. Based on the germline V gene, the CDR1 and CDR2 sequences are KGHDR and SFDVKD. From its cysteine to its phenylalanine, the CDR3 spans 13 amino acids. Only CDR3 DNA remains: 39 bases, in frame from the first base. A note on this clone: The antigen it recognizes is unknown. No per-base quality is available; no much larger clone lies one base away.

Summary of the overall study and its limitations: The amount of clinical and demographic metadata varied by source and participant and was provided uncurated.

The V and J genes are TRBV24-1 and TRBJ2-7; the junction holds 10 bases that match TRBD1. Sequencing input: peripheral blood. This sequence was found in a man aged 30-40 years with COVID-19, enrolled during active disease. The DNA reads TGTGCCACCAGTGGGGGGACAGGGGACGAGCAGTACTTC. It translates to CATSGGTGDEQYF.